This is a list of T cell receptor beta chains from one sample in a study of T cell responses to AZD1222 COVID-19 vaccine. Generated by immunoSEQ multiplex PCR, the TCRdb table keeps only in-frame clones and is missing some. Counted here are approximately 94,000 clones, about 87% occurring once; the ten biggest clones make up about 1.8%. The input for sequencing was peripheral blood, taken on day 0 of AZD1222 vaccination. The origin of the receptors is an adult in good health. Both conserved end residues are part of each CDR3. The D gene is left open where the match is weak. The size entry is marked missing in some rows and otherwise reads once, few, many or a size class.

v_call	clone_size	j_call	d_call	cdr3_aa	cdr3_nt
TRBV7-2	once	TRBJ1-6	TRBD1	CASSSRDSGSPLHF	TGTGCCAGCAGTTCTCGGGACAGCGGTTCACCCCTCCACTTT
TRBV7-2	-	TRBJ1-1	-	CASSTGDTEAFF	TGTGCCAGCAGCACGGGGGACACTGAAGCTTTCTTT
TRBV5-1	-	TRBJ1-2	-	CASSLETGTNYGYTF	TGCGCCAGCAGCTTGGAGACAGGTACGAACTATGGCTACACCTTC
TRBV27	-	TRBJ2-6	-	CASSPYGRANSGANVLTF	TGTGCCAGCAGTCCCTACGGCAGGGCCAACTCTGGGGCCAACGTCCTGACTTTC
TRBV5-6	-	TRBJ2-4	-	CASSSWGWEAKNIQYF	TGTGCCAGCAGCTCTTGGGGGTGGGAAGCCAAAAACATTCAGTACTTC
TRBV3-1/TRBV3-2	-	TRBJ2-3	-	CASSQGFGEDTQYF	TGTGCCAGCAGCCAAGGCTTTGGAGAAGATACGCAGTATTTT
TRBV4-3	-	TRBJ2-5	-	CASSQEGGRVGGETQYF	TGCGCCAGCAGCCAAGAGGGGGGCAGAGTCGGAGGAGAGACCCAGTACTTC
TRBV25-1	few	TRBJ2-7	TRBD1	CASSPRNKGTVSSYEQYF	TGTGCCAGCAGTCCAAGGAATAAGGGGACAGTAAGCTCCTACGAGCAGTACTTC
TRBV7-2	-	TRBJ2-2	-	CASRDLSVGELFF	TGTGCCAGTCGAGACTTATCGGTCGGGGAGCTGTTTTTT
TRBV6-5	-	TRBJ1-1	-	CASSYPPQASAEAFF	TGTGCCAGCAGTTACCCTCCACAGGCCTCGGCTGAAGCTTTCTTT
TRBV6-5	-	TRBJ2-4	TRBD1	CASSSGTDKNIQYF	TGTGCCAGCAGTTCCGGGACAGATAAAAACATTCAGTACTTC
TRBV19	-	TRBJ1-4	-	CASRGLRNNEKLFF	TGTGCCAGTAGGGGGCTTCGGAATAATGAAAAACTGTTTTTT
TRBV6-5	-	TRBJ2-7	-	CASSPDRDTEKYF	TGTGCCAGCAGTCCCGACCGGGACACGGAAAAGTACTTC
TRBV6-2/TRBV6-3	-	TRBJ2-7	TRBD2	CASSYSTSGSSYEQYF	TGTGCCAGCAGTTACTCGACTAGCGGGAGCTCCTACGAGCAGTACTTC
TRBV7-7	-	TRBJ2-5	TRBD2	CASSPGTSVQETQYF	TGTGCTAGCAGCCCCGGGACTAGCGTTCAAGAGACCCAGTACTTC
TRBV7-2	-	TRBJ1-4	-	CASSLGTWGEKLFF	TGTGCCAGCAGCTTAGGGACATGGGGTGAAAAACTGTTTTTT
TRBV18	-	TRBJ2-4	-	CASSPPSTVKNIQYF	TGTGCCAGCTCACCACCTAGCACCGTCAAAAACATTCAGTACTTC
TRBV30	-	TRBJ1-2	-	CAGGRGQLYGYTF	TGTGCCGGGGGCCGCGGGCAGCTATATGGCTACACCTTC
TRBV5-6	-	TRBJ2-7	-	CASTLVGSSYEQYF	TGTGCCAGCACCTTGGTGGGGAGCTCCTACGAGCAGTACTTC
TRBV30	few	TRBJ1-6	-	CAWSPPTGSYNSPLHF	TGTGCCTGGAGTCCTCCGACGGGCTCCTATAATTCACCCCTCCACTTT
TRBV7-3	-	TRBJ2-2	TRBD1	CASSLTGGLPGELFF	TGTGCCAGCAGCTTGACAGGGGGTCTACCCGGGGAGCTGTTTTTT
TRBV4-1	-	TRBJ2-3	-	CASSHVHSPEQYF	TGCGCCAGCAGCCATGTTCACTCACCAGAACAGTATTTT
TRBV9	-	TRBJ2-7	-	CASSVGDNHYEQYF	TGTGCCAGCAGCGTAGGGGACAATCACTACGAGCAGTACTTC
TRBV5-6	-	TRBJ1-2	-	CASSLGRLYGYTF	TGTGCCAGCAGCTTGGGAAGACTTTATGGCTACACCTTC
TRBV15	-	TRBJ2-7	-	CATSSQAVTSYEQYF	TGTGCCACCAGCTCCCAGGCTGTTACCTCCTACGAGCAGTACTTC
TRBV5-8	few	TRBJ2-7	-	CASSPPLRLAPEQYF	TGTGCCAGCAGCCCGCCCCTACGACTGGCCCCGGAGCAGTACTTC
TRBV30	-	TRBJ2-7	TRBD1	CAWSYRTGVNEQYF	TGTGCCTGGAGTTACAGGACAGGGGTTAACGAGCAGTACTTC
TRBV21-1	-	TRBJ2-7	-	CASSKERRAYEQYF	TGTGCCAGCAGCAAAGAGCGCAGAGCCTACGAGCAGTACTTC
TRBV7-6	-	TRBJ1-2	-	CASSLSSLGGGAGGYTF	TGTGCCAGCAGCTTATCGTCCTTGGGCGGGGGCGCAGGTGGCTACACCTTC
TRBV28	few	TRBJ1-5	TRBD1	CASTSTGGIDQPQHF	TGTGCCAGCACCTCAACAGGGGGCATCGATCAGCCCCAGCATTTT
TRBV3-1/TRBV3-2	-	TRBJ2-7	-	CASSQAGRGPYEQYF	TGTGCCAGCAGCCAAGCAGGCAGAGGACCTTACGAGCAGTACTTC
TRBV3-1/TRBV3-2	few	TRBJ1-6	-	CASSQDTGPTHNSPLHF	TGTGCCAGCAGCCAAGACACAGGACCAACTCATAATTCACCCCTCCACTTT
TRBV7-2	-	TRBJ2-5	TRBD2	CASTAGSGSWETQYF	TGTGCCAGCACCGCCGGGAGCGGGAGCTGGGAGACCCAGTACTTC
TRBV9	-	TRBJ1-1	-	CASSVSGRTEAFF	TGTGCCAGCAGCGTATCAGGGCGGACTGAAGCTTTCTTT
TRBV7-2	-	TRBJ1-3	TRBD1	CASSLQQGAGNTIYF	TGTGCCAGCAGCTTACAGCAGGGGGCGGGAAACACCATATATTTT
TRBV27	-	TRBJ2-7	TRBD1	CASSPGTAYEQYF	TGTGCCAGCAGCCCAGGGACAGCCTACGAGCAGTACTTC
TRBV7-8	-	TRBJ2-2	-	CASYGQVNTGELFF	TGTGCCAGCTATGGTCAGGTGAACACCGGGGAGCTGTTTTTT
TRBV7-9	-	TRBJ1-4	TRBD1	CASRLQGINEKLFF	TGTGCCAGCAGGTTACAGGGGATTAATGAAAAACTGTTTTTT
TRBV2	-	TRBJ2-1	TRBD2	CASSRGLAGGSYNEQFF	TGTGCCAGCAGTAGAGGACTAGCGGGAGGATCCTACAATGAGCAGTTCTTC
TRBV28	once	TRBJ2-7	TRBD1	CASSRRTGISEQYF	TGTGCCAGCAGCCGGAGGACAGGGATTAGCGAGCAGTACTTC
TRBV9	-	TRBJ2-1	TRBD2	CASTEGTGGWYNEQFF	TGTGCCAGCACCGAAGGGACGGGAGGGTGGTACAATGAGCAGTTCTTC
TRBV12-3/TRBV12-4	-	TRBJ2-7	-	CASSLANEQYF	TGTGCCAGCTCTCTGGCGAACGAGCAGTACTTC
TRBV19	-	TRBJ1-6	TRBD1	CASSTQGPYNSPLHF	TGTGCCAGTAGTACACAGGGGCCTTATAATTCACCCCTCCACTTT
TRBV5-1	-	TRBJ2-2	TRBD2	CASSLNGRGGELFF	TGCGCCAGCAGCTTGAACGGGAGGGGCGGGGAGCTGTTTTTT
TRBV5-4	-	TRBJ1-1	-	CASSWGGNTEAFF	TGTGCCAGCAGCTGGGGGGGAAACACTGAAGCTTTCTTT
TRBV3-1/TRBV3-2	-	TRBJ2-1	TRBD2	CASGTSGNNEQFF	TGTGCCAGCGGGACTAGCGGAAACAATGAGCAGTTCTTC
TRBV5-1	-	TRBJ1-2	-	CASSEEGYYGYTF	TGCGCCAGCAGTGAGGAGGGCTACTATGGCTACACCTTC
TRBV4-1	-	TRBJ2-7	TRBD1	CASSQPRPGQGASSSYEQYF	TGCGCCAGCAGCCAACCTCGACCGGGACAGGGGGCTTCGAGCTCCTACGAGCAGTACTTC
TRBV6-1	-	TRBJ2-5	-	CASSARGIRGGETQYF	TGTGCCAGCAGTGCCAGGGGTATAAGGGGTGGGGAGACCCAGTACTTC
TRBV3-1/TRBV3-2	few	TRBJ2-2	TRBD1	CASSPRGLSGELFF	TGTGCCAGCAGCCCCAGGGGGCTATCCGGGGAGCTGTTTTTT